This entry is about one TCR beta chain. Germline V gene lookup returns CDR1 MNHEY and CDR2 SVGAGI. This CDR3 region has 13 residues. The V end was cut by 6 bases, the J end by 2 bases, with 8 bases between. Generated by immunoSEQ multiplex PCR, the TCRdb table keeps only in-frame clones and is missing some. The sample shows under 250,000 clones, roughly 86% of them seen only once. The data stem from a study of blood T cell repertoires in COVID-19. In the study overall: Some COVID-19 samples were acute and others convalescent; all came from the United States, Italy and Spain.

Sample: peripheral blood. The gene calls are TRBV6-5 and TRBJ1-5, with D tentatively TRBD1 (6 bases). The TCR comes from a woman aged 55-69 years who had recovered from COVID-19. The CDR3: CASRRTGNQPQHF. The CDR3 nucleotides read TGTGCCAGCAGACGGACAGGCAATCAGCCCCAGCATTTT.